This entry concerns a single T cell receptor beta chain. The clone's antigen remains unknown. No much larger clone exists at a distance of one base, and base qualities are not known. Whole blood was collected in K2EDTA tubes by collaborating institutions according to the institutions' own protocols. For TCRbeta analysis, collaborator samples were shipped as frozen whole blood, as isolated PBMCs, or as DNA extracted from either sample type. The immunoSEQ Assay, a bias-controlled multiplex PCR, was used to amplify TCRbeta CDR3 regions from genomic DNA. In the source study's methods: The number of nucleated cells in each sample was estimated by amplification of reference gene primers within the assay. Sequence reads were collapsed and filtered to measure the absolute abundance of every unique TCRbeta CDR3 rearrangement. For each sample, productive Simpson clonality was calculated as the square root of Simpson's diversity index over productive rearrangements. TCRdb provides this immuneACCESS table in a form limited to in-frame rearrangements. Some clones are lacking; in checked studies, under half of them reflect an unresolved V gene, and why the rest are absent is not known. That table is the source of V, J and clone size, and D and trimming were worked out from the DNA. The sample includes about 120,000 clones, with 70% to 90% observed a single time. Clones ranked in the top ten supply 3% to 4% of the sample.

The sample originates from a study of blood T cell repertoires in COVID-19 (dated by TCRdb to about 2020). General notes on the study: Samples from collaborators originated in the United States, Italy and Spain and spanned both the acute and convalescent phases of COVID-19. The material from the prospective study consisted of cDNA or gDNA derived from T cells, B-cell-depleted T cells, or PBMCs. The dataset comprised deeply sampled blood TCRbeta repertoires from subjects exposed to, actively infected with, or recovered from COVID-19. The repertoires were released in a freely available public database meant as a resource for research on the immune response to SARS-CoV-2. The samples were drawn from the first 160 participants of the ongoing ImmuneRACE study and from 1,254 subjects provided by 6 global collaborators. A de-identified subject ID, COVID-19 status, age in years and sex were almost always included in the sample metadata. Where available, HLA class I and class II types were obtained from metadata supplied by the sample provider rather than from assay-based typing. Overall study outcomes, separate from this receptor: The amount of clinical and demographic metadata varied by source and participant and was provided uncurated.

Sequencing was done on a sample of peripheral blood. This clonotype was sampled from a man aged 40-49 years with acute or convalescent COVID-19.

At the DNA level, the sequence is TGTGCCAGCAGCTTACAGGGTCATGGCTACACCTTC. Its translation reads: CASSLQGHGYTF. The rearranged segments are TRBV7-9 and TRBJ1-2; the best D guess is TRBD1, with 5 bases matching. The CDR3 measures 12 amino acids from cysteine to phenylalanine. Of the read, only the CDR3 DNA is kept; its 36 bases are in frame from base 1. CDR1 and CDR2 (SEHNR, FQNEAQ) derive from the germline V gene (reference sequence). The junction shows trimming of 2 bases on V and 6 bases on J, plus 7 bases between the germline ends.